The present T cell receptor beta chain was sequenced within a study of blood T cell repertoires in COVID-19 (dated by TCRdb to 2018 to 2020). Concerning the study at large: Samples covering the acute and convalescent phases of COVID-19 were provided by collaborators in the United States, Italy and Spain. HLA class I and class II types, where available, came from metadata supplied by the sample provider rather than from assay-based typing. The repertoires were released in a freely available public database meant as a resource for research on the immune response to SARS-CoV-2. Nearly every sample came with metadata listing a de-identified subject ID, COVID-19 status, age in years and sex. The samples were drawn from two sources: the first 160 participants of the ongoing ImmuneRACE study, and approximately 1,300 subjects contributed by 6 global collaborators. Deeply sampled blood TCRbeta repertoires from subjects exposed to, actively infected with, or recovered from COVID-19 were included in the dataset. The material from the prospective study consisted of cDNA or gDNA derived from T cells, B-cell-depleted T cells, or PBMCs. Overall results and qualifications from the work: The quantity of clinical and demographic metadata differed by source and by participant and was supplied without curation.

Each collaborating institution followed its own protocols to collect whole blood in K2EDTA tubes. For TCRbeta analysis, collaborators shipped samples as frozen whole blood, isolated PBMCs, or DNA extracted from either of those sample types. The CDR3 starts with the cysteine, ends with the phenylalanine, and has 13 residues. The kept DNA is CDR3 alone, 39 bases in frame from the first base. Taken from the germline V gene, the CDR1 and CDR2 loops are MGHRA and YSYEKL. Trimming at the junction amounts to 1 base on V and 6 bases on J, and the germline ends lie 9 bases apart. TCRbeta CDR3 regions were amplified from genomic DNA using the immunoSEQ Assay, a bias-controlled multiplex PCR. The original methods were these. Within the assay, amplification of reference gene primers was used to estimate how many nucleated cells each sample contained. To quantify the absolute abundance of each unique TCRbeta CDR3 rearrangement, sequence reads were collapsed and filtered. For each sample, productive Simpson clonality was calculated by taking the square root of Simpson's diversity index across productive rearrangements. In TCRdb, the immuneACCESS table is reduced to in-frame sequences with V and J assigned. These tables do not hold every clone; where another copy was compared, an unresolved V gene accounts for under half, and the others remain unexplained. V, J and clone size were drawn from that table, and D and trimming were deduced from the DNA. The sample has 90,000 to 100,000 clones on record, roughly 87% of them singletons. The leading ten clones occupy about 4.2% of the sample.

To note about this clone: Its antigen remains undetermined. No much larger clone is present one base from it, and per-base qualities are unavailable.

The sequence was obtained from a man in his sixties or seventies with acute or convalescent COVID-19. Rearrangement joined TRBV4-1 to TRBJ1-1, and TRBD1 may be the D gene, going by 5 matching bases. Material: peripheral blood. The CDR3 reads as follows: CASSQVGGAEAFF. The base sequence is TGCGCCAGCAGCCAAGTGGGGGGGGCTGAAGCTTTCTTT.